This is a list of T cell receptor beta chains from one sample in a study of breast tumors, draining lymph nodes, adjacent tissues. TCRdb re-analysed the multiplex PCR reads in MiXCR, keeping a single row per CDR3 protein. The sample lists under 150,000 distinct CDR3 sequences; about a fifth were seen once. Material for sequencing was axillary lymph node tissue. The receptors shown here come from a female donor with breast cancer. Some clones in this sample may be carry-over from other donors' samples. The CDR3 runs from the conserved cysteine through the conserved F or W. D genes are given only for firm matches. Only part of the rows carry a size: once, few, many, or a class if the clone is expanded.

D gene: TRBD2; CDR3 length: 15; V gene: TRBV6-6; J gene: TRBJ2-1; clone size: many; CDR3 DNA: TGTGCCAGCAGTTACTACCGACTAGCGGGCGTTGAGCAGTTCTTC; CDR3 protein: CASSYYRLAGVEQFF
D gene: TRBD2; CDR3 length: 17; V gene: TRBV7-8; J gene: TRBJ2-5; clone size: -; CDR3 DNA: TGTGCCAGCAGCTTAGCGGGACTAGCGGGAGGGAAAGAGACCCAGTACTTC; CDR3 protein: CASSLAGLAGGKETQYF
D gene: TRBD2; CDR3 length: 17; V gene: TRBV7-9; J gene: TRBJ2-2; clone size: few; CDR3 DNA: TGTGCCAGCAGCTTTCCCCGGGGAGGGAACAGCACCGGGGAGCTGTTTTTT; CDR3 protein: CASSFPRGGNSTGELFF
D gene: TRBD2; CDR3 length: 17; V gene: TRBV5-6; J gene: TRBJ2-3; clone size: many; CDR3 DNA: TGTGCCAGCAGCTTTGCGACTAGCGGGAGATTGAAGTGGGTGCAGTATTTT; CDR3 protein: CASSFATSGRLKWVQYF
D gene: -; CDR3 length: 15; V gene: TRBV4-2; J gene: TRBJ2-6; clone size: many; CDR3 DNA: TGTGCCAGCAGCCAAGACAGCTCTGGGGCCAACGTCCTGACTTTC; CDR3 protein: CASSQDSSGANVLTF
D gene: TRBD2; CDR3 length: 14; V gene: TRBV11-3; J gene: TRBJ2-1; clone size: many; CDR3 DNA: TGTGCCAGCAGATCCCTAGCGGGAGTCAATGAGCAGTTCTTC; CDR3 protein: CASRSLAGVNEQFF
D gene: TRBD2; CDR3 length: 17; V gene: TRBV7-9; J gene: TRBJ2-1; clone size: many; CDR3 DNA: TGTGCCAGCAGCCTCACCCCGGGACTAGAGTACTACAATGAGCAGTTCTTC; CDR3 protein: CASSLTPGLEYYNEQFF
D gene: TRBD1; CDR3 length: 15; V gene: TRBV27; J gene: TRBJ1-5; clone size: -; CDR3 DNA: TGTGCCAGCAGTCCAGGCGACAGGGCCAATCAGCCCCAGCATTTT; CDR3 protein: CASSPGDRANQPQHF
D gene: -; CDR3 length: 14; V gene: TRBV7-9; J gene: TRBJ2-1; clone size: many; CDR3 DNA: TGTGCCAGCAGCTTAAAACAGATATACAATGAGCAGTTCTTC; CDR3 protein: CASSLKQIYNEQFF
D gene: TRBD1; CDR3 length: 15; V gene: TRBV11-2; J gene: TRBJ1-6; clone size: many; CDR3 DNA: TGTGCCAGCAGCTTAGCGCTGACAGGGGGATCACCCCTCCACTTT; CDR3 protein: CASSLALTGGSPLHF
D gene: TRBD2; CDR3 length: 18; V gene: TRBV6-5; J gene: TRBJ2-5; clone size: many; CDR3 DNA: TGTGCCAGCAGTTACGCCCCGACTAGCGGGAGACGGGCAGAGACCCAGTACTTC; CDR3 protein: CASSYAPTSGRRAETQYF
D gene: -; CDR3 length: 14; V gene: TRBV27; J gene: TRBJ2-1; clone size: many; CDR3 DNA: TGTGCCAGCAAAGGGTGGGGCTTGAGTAATGAGCAGTTCTTC; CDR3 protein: CASKGWGLSNEQFF
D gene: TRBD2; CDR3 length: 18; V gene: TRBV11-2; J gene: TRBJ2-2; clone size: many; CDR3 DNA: TGTGCCAGCAGCTTAGTTTGGACTAGCGGGAGTAGGGCCGGGGAGCTGTTTTTT; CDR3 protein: CASSLVWTSGSRAGELFF
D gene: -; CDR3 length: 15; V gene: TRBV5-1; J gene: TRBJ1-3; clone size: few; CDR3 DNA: TGCGCCAGCAGCTTGGACCGCGCCTCTGGAAACACCATATATTTT; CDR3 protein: CASSLDRASGNTIYF
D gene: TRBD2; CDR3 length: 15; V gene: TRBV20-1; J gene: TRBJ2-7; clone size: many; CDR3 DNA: TGCAGTGCTCCCCCGGCTAGCGGGGTGTCCTACGAGCAGTACTTC; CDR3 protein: CSAPPASGVSYEQYF
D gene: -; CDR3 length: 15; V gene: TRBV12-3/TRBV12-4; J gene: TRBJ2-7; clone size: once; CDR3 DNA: TGTGCTAGCAGTCCCCCCGCTAGGGGGATGGGGGAGCAGTACTTC; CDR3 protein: CASSPPARGMGEQYF
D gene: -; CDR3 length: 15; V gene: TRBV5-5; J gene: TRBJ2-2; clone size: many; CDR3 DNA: TGTGCCAGCAGCCGCCTTGGGGGAGACACCGGGGAGCTGTTTTTT; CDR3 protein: CASSRLGGDTGELFF
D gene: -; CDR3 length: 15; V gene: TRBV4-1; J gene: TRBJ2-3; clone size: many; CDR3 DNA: TGCGCCAGCAGCCAAGAAGGGGTGCGGGCAGATACGCAGTATTTT; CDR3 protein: CASSQEGVRADTQYF
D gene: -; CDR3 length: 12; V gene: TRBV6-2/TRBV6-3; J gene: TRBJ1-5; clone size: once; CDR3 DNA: TGTGCCAGCAGTGAGCAGGGTCAGCCCCAGCATTTT; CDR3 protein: CASSEQGQPQHF
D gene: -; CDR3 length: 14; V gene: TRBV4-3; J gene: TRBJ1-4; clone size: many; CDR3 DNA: TGCGCCAGCAGCCAAGAAATTGGGGTTGAAAAACTGTTTTTT; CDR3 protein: CASSQEIGVEKLFF
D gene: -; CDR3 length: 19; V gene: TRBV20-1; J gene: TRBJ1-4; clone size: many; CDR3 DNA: TGCAGTGCTAGAGAAATAGGCCCCGGGGGGGTTGCAACTAATGAAAAACTGTTTTTT; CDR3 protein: CSAREIGPGGVATNEKLFF
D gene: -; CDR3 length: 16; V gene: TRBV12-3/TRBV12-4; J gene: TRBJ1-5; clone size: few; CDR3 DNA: TGTGCCAGCAGTTCCCGCCGGGGGTCGGGGGGTCAGCCCCAGCATTTT; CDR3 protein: CASSSRRGSGGQPQHF
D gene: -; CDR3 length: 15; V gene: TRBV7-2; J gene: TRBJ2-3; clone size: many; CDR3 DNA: TGTGCCAGCAGCTCCGGTGGGCAGCCCACAGATACGCAGTATTTT; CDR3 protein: CASSSGGQPTDTQYF
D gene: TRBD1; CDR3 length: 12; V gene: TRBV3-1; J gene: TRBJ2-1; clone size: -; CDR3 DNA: TGTGCCAGCAGCCCTCTCGGGACAGGGCCGTTCTTC; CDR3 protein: CASSPLGTGPFF
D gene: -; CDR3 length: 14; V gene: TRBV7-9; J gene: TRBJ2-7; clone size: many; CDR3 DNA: TGTGCCAGCAGCTTAGGGGGTTCCCCCTACGAGCAGTACTTC; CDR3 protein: CASSLGGSPYEQYF
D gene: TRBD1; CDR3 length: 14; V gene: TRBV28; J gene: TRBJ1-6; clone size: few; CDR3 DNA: TGTGCCAGCAGCCGGACAGGGGGAGTCTCACCCCTCCACTTT; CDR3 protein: CASSRTGGVSPLHF
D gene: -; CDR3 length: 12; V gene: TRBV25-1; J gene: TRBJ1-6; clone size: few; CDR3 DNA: TGTGCCAGCAGGCCGGGGAATTCACCCCTCCACTTT; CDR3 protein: CASRPGNSPLHF